The table lists the clone carrying this TCR beta chain with many counts. Its antigen is currently unknown. TCRdb reanalysed the 5' RACE reads using MiXCR and keeps one entry per CDR3 protein. This sample has a few hundred thousand distinct CDR3 sequences, with around 7.3% found just once. The sample belongs to a study of T cells after yellow fever vaccination. Study observations and caveats: Subsequent booster samples again held most clones from primary vaccination (around 96% CD4, approximately 85% CD8).

Trimming at V came to 6 bases and at J to 6 bases, leaving 8 bases not matched to a gene. The CDR3 length is 14 residues. Germline V gene data show CDR1 as SGHTA and CDR2 as FQGNSA. Here the sequenced sample was PBMCs, taken more than 35 days after the first yellow fever vaccination. This receptor was obtained from a man in his late teens or twenties who received the YFV17D yellow fever vaccine. The chain is built from TRBV7-2 and TRBJ2-3, with TRBD2 matching over 8 bases. CDR3 loop: CASRQLADQDTQYF. CDR3 DNA sequence: TGTGCCAGCAGGCAACTAGCGGACCAGGATACGCAGTATTTT.